What follows are 16 T cell receptor beta chains derived from one specimen sequenced in a study of cytomegalovirus exposure and HLA in healthy donors. PCR primers comprised 60 Vbeta and 13 Jbeta primers. Produced via immunoSEQ multiplex PCR; TCRdb's table is partial and in-frame only. The table has 250,000 or so clones, about 93% seen once; the top ten hold around 1.7%. The sequenced sample consisted of PBMCs. The receptors derive from a girl aged 2 to 9 in good health and CMV-seronegative.

The chain couples TRBV30 to TRBJ2-5, with TRBD1 identical over 8 bases. The ends lost 3 bases at V and 4 bases at J; junction bases unmatched: 4. Germline lookup yields CDR1 GTSNPN and CDR2 SVGIG (reference sequence). CDR3 length: 13 residues. The CDR3: CAWRPGGPETQYF. In DNA form, the CDR3 reads TGTGCCTGGAGGCCAGGGGGCCCAGAGACCCAGTACTTC.

This chain uses TRBV27 with TRBJ2-7; D possibly corresponds to TRBD1 (5 bases). V lost 7 bases to trimming and J lost 3 bases, with 22 bases between them. Germline V gives CDR1 MNHEY, CDR2 SMNVEV (reference sequence). The CDR3 runs to 16 residues. The CDR3 nucleotides are TGTGCCAGCACCCAGTCCGGGCAGGGCGCTTTCTACGAGCAGTACTTC. Translating it yields CASTQSGQGAFYEQYF.

The genes are TRBV10-2 and TRBJ1-1; 10 positions match TRBD1. The CDR3 contains 14 residues. The ends lost 6 bases at V and 11 bases at J; junction bases unmatched: 12. Germline CDR1 and CDR2: WSHSY and SAAADI. CDR3 amino acids: CASRSGTGAVSAFF. The CDR3 DNA is TGCGCCAGCAGATCCGGGACAGGGGCCGTCTCGGCTTTCTTT.

The chain is built from TRBV13 and TRBJ2-3; D may be TRBD2 (6 bases). The V end was cut by 4 bases, the J end by 7 bases, with 15 bases between. Germline V gives CDR1 PRHDT, CDR2 FYEKMQ (reference sequence). The CDR3 totals 14 residues. The DNA of the CDR3 is TGTGCCAGCAGCTCAAGGCGGGGCGGGAATACGCAGTATTTT. It is translated as CASSSRRGGNTQYF.

Notes on this clone: The germline gene is not matched at one end of the junction; a read error may be the cause. This sequence joins TRBV7-9 and TRBJ1-3, with 7 bases fitting TRBD1. This CDR3 has 16 residues. CDR1 and CDR2 from the germline V gene are SEHNR and FQNEAQ (reference sequence). CDR3 sequence (DNA): TGTTCCAGCAGCCCCGGGACAGACGACTCTGGAAACACCATATATTTT. The encoded protein is CSSSPGTDDSGNTIYF.

This rearrangement joins TRBV4-2 to TRBJ1-4; 10 bases agree with TRBD1. There are 16 residues in the CDR3. Losses at the gene ends were 0 bases for V and 6 bases for J; bases not matched to a gene: 4. Germline V gives CDR1 LGHNA, CDR2 YNFKEQ. CDR3 DNA: TGTGCCAGCAGCCAAGATCGAGGGACAGGGGATGAAAAACTGTTTTTT. Translation gives CASSQDRGTGDEKLFF.

J is TRBJ2-7 and V is TRBV7-9; D is ambiguous. Germline CDR1 and CDR2: SEHNR and FQNEAQ (reference sequence). The CDR3 covers 12 residues. The ends were cut back, 6 bases at V and 4 bases at J, with 10 bases in the middle. DNA for the CDR3: TGTGCCAGCAGACCTGGGCCGTACGAGCAGTACTTC. Protein sequence: CASRPGPYEQYF.

V usage is TRBV7-2 and J usage is TRBJ2-1; D is perhaps TRBD1 (6 bases). Per the germline V gene, CDR1 is SGHTA and CDR2 is FQGNSA. This CDR3 has 13 amino acids. Trimming shortened V by 4 bases and J by 5 bases, and 9 bases separated the two germline ends. CDR3 sequence: CASSWTADNEQFF. In DNA, the CDR3 is TGTGCCAGCAGCTGGACAGCCGACAATGAGCAGTTCTTC.

This chain links TRBV11-2 with TRBJ2-6; 7 bases map to TRBD1. This CDR3 comprises 17 residues. Germline CDR1 reads SGHAT; CDR2 reads FQNNGV. V was clipped by 5 bases and J by 2 bases; unmatched bases: 9. In nucleotides, the CDR3 is TGTGCCAGCAGCCGGGCCGGGACAGTGACTGGGGCCAACGTCCTGACTTTC. Protein: CASSRAGTVTGANVLTF.

The chain links TRBV7-6 to TRBJ2-7; TRBD1 might be the D (6 bases). CDR1 and CDR2 (germline): SGHVS, FNYEAQ. V was pared by 1 base and J by 2 bases, with 6 bases between. This CDR3 contains 13 residues. CDR3 sequence: CASSLEGAYEQYF. CDR3 nucleotides: TGTGCCAGCAGCTTAGAGGGGGCCTACGAGCAGTACTTC.

The chain couples TRBV6-1 to TRBJ2-7; TRBD2 might be the D (6 bases). Germline lookup yields CDR1 MNHNS and CDR2 SASEGT. V lost 2 bases and J 3 bases, leaving 17 bases between the germline ends. The CDR3 spans 16 residues. This CDR3 reads CASSELPTGVNYEQYF. CDR3 nucleotide sequence: TGTGCCAGCAGTGAACTCCCAACGGGAGTCAACTACGAGCAGTACTTC.

The V call is TRBV7-9, the J call TRBJ2-1; TRBD1 is a possible D gene (6 bases). Germline V lookup: CDR1 SEHNR, CDR2 FQNEAQ (reference sequence). The CDR3 runs 17 residues. V lost 5 bases and J 0 bases, leaving 17 bases between the germline ends. In nucleotides, the CDR3 is TGTGCCAGCAGCAGTCCCGGGACATATAGCTCCTACAATGAGCAGTTCTTC. Translated, it gives CASSSPGTYSSYNEQFF.

The V and J genes are TRBV5-6 and TRBJ1-6; TRBD1 is a possible D gene (6 bases). Germline-derived CDR1 and CDR2 are SGHDT and YYEEEE. The CDR3 totals 15 residues. V lost 4 bases to trimming and J lost 6 bases, with 14 bases between them. CDR3: CASSGGPPGNSPLHF. For the CDR3, the DNA is TGTGCCAGCAGCGGGGGCCCGCCGGGTAATTCACCCCTCCACTTT.

The chain couples TRBV9 to TRBJ1-2; D is uncertain. The CDR3 is made up of 13 amino acids. The germline V and J ends were trimmed by 0 bases and 2 bases, with 5 bases remaining between them. The germline gives CDR1 SGDLS, CDR2 YYNGEE. CDR3 bases: TGTGCCAGCAGCGTAGACGGGAACTATGGCTACACCTTC. Encoded protein: CASSVDGNYGYTF.

The chain combines TRBV6-5 with TRBJ2-7; 9 bases align to TRBD1. Per germline, CDR1 MNHEY and CDR2 SVGAGI. The CDR3 spans 15 residues. V lost 2 bases, J lost 6 bases, and 8 bases stayed unmatched. As DNA, the CDR3 is TGTGCCAGCAGTTACGGGGGGGACAGGGTCTCCGAGCAGTACTTC. It yields the protein CASSYGGDRVSEQYF.

The rearrangement uses TRBV5-8 and TRBJ2-2; a possible D gene is TRBD2 (5 bases). The germline V and J ends were trimmed by 5 bases and 2 bases, with 7 bases remaining between them. The germline gives CDR1 SGHTS, CDR2 YDEGEE. The CDR3 is 13 amino acids. The CDR3 DNA reads as TGTGCCAGCAGGGAGGCCAACACCGGGGAGCTGTTTTTT. This codes for CASREANTGELFF.